This T cell receptor beta chain was observed in a study of blood T cell repertoires in COVID-19. Study-wide background: PBMCs, B-cell-depleted T cells, or T cells provided the cDNA or gDNA that made up the material.

Participant ages covered about 18 to 89 years across 25 or so US areas. Participant reports of clinical history set cohort assignment. In the original workflow: It was from reference gene primer amplification that nucleated cell counts were estimated. The repertoire was sequenced with immunoSEQ multiplex PCR; TCRdb's copy has only in-frame clones and lacks some. V, J and clone size derive from that table, while D and trimming were established from the DNA sequence. The repertoire holds about 480,000 clones, with about 85% as singletons. The germline gives CDR1 SNHLY, CDR2 FYNNEI. This CDR3 spans 14 amino acids. The V and J ends lost 4 bases and 8 bases respectively, with 12 bases between them.

Specimen: PBMCs or T cells enriched from blood (not recorded which). The chain carries TRBV2 and TRBJ1-6; D might be TRBD1 (5 bases). The receptor was isolated from a woman aged 18 to 35 with acute COVID-19. CDR3: CASSAMTVDSPLHF. The CDR3 nucleotides are TGTGCCAGCAGTGCTATGACAGTGGATTCACCCCTCCACTTT.